This is a list of T cell receptor beta chains from one sample in a study of blood T cell repertoires in COVID-19. Sequenced by immunoSEQ multiplex PCR; TCRdb stores in-frame clones only, minus some. The profile shows roughly 500,000 clones, around 87% of them singletons. The sample was PBMCs or T cells enriched from blood (not recorded which). The receptors here all came from a woman between 40 and 55 years old who had recovered from COVID-19. Each CDR3 is given with its conserved first and last residue. Each record gives: D gene, V gene, CDR3 length, J gene, clone size, CDR3 DNA, CDR3 protein. A D gene is named only where the DNA matches it firmly. Clone sizes are given selectively: once, few, many, or a class where the clone is expanded.

>.|TRBV12-3/TRBV12-4|13|TRBJ1-1|.
TGTGCCAGCAGAAGACAGCCGAACACTGAAGCTTTCTTT
CASRRQPNTEAFF
>TRBD1|TRBV6-1|16|TRBJ2-1|.
TGTGCCAGCAGTGAAACCCGGGACAGGGTCGTCTATGAGCAGTTCTTC
CASSETRDRVVYEQFF
>.|TRBV30|15|TRBJ2-2|few
TGTGCCTGGGATTTTAGCACAGGTGGATCCGGGGAGCTGTTTTTT
CAWDFSTGGSGELFF
>.|TRBV30|11|TRBJ1-2|.
TGTGCCTGGACAAAGAACAGTGGCTACACCTTC
CAWTKNSGYTF
>.|TRBV4-1|17|TRBJ2-1|few
TGCGCCAGCAGCCAAGATAGTTGGCGGAGCTCCTACAATGAGCAGTTCTTC
CASSQDSWRSSYNEQFF
>TRBD1|TRBV2|13|TRBJ1-5|.
TGTGCCAGCAGTGGACAGGGGAATCAGCCCCAGCATTTT
CASSGQGNQPQHF
>.|TRBV1|23|TRBJ1-1|.
TGCACCAGCAGCCAAAGGGGGGCAACAGGGGGCGCGGAAGAATTGAACGAGGACACTGAAGCTTTCTTT
CTSSQRGATGGAEELNEDTEAFF
>.|TRBV5-6|14|TRBJ1-2|.
TGTGCCAGCAGCTTGGCGGGAGGAAACTATGGCTACACCTTC
CASSLAGGNYGYTF
>TRBD1|TRBV7-2|14|TRBJ1-2|.
TGTGCCAGCAGCCCGTCGGGACAGAGCTATGGCTACACCTTC
CASSPSGQSYGYTF
>.|TRBV2|16|TRBJ1-1|.
TGTGCCAGCAGTCTCTTCGGCGGGGGAATCGGTGGTGAAGCTTTCTTT
CASSLFGGGIGGEAFF
>TRBD1|TRBV7-9|16|TRBJ1-3|once
TGTGCCAGCAGCTCGGACAGGGCCTACTCTGGAAACACCATATATTTT
CASSSDRAYSGNTIYF
>.|TRBV7-2|19|TRBJ2-5|.
TGTGCCAGCAGCTTCCTGGGGGCACGGGGGGCGAGGCGGAGAGAGACCCAGTACTTC
CASSFLGARGARRRETQYF
>.|TRBV7-8|14|TRBJ1-1|.
TGTGCCAGCAGCTTAAGGCAGCGGAACACTGAAGCTTTCTTT
CASSLRQRNTEAFF
>TRBD1|TRBV18|15|TRBJ1-6|.
TGTGCCAGCTCAGCGACCGGGACAGGGTACTCACCCCTCCACTTT
CASSATGTGYSPLHF
>TRBD1|TRBV27|15|TRBJ1-6|.
TGTGCCAGCGGCAGCGGGACAGGGGCGAGCTCACCCCTCCACTTT
CASGSGTGASSPLHF
>.|TRBV19|16|TRBJ1-5|once
TGTGCCAGTAGTCCTGGGAGGGAGTGGAGCAATCAGCCCCAGCATTTT
CASSPGREWSNQPQHF
>.|TRBV27|13|TRBJ1-5|.
TGTGCCAGCCACGGGTCGGGCAATCAGCCCCAGCATTTT
CASHGSGNQPQHF
>.|TRBV28|10|TRBJ1-5|.
TGTGCCAACGACGGGAAGCCCCAGCATTTT
CANDGKPQHF
>.|TRBV24-1|15|TRBJ2-3|once
TGTGCCACCAGTGATTCAACAGTTGGAACAGATACGCAGTATTTT
CATSDSTVGTDTQYF
>TRBD1|TRBV29-1|13|TRBJ1-3|few
TGCAGCGTCAGGACAGGGGGCAGGGACACCATATATTTT
CSVRTGGRDTIYF
>TRBD1|TRBV29-1|14|TRBJ2-7|.
TGCAGCGTAGGACGACAGGGGGGGTTTTACGAGCAGTACTTC
CSVGRQGGFYEQYF
>.|TRBV25-1|15|TRBJ1-1|.
TGTGCCAGCAGCTCTGTTTGGGAGGGGGACACTGAAGCTTTCTTT
CASSSVWEGDTEAFF
>.|TRBV5-8|13|TRBJ1-2|.
TGTGCCAGCAGCTATGGACACGGTGAGGGCTACACCTTC
CASSYGHGEGYTF
>TRBD2|TRBV19|15|TRBJ2-3|.
TGTGCCAGCAAAGGGTCTAGCGGGAACACAGATACGCAGTATTTT
CASKGSSGNTDTQYF
>.|TRBV12-5|16|TRBJ1-5|.
TGTGCTAGTGGTTCCGCTAGGGGAGGGGGTGAGCAGCCCCAGCATTTT
CASGSARGGGEQPQHF
>.|TRBV9|12|TRBJ1-1|.
TGTGCCAGCAGCGCCGGGAACACTGAAGCTTTCTTT
CASSAGNTEAFF
>.|TRBV7-2|14|TRBJ2-1|.
TGTGCCAGCAGCCCCCAATCGGGGGTACATGAGCAGTTCTTC
CASSPQSGVHEQFF
>.|TRBV29-1|13|TRBJ1-1|.
TGCAGCGTTGATAGGGGCGAAGACACTGAAGCTTTCTTT
CSVDRGEDTEAFF
>.|TRBV12-3/TRBV12-4|13|TRBJ2-3|few
TGTGCCAGCAGCCCCGGCTGGGGGGTTTTGCAGTATTTT
CASSPGWGVLQYF
>.|TRBV7-2|15|TRBJ2-2|.
TGTGCCAGCAGCTTAGTCCTTATCAACACCGGGGAGCTGTTTTTT
CASSLVLINTGELFF
>.|TRBV18|13|TRBJ2-7|few
TGTGCCAGCTCACCACCCATCCCCTACGAGCAGTACTTC
CASSPPIPYEQYF
>.|TRBV2|15|TRBJ2-1|.
TGTGCCAGCCGAAAGGGGGGGCCGTTCTACAATGAGCAGTTCTTC
CASRKGGPFYNEQFF
>TRBD1|TRBV5-5|19|TRBJ1-3|.
TGTGCCAGCAGCTTGGTGCCCCAGTCGCGACAGGGCACTGGAAACACCATATATTTT
CASSLVPQSRQGTGNTIYF
>.|TRBV13|17|TRBJ2-6|.
TGTGCCAGCAGCCTACAAACAGGAGCCTCTGGGGCCAACGTCCTGACTTTC
CASSLQTGASGANVLTF
>.|TRBV21-1|16|TRBJ2-7|.
TGTGCCAGCAGCAAAGCGCTTTATCAGGGATCCTACGAGCAGTACTTC
CASSKALYQGSYEQYF
>.|TRBV4-3|19|TRBJ2-7|.
TGCGCCAGCAGCCAAGATGGGGGGAGTAGTGAGTCAGGTCCCTACGAGCAGTACTTC
CASSQDGGSSESGPYEQYF
>.|TRBV5-4|16|TRBJ1-3|few
TGTGCCAGCAGCCCCGCCGGGGGGAAAGTAGGAAACACCATATATTTT
CASSPAGGKVGNTIYF
>.|TRBV6-5|15|TRBJ1-4|.
TGTGCCAGCAGTTACTCGAATTGGGGGCGGGAAAAACTGTTTTTT
CASSYSNWGREKLFF
>TRBD2|TRBV14|19|TRBJ2-3|.
TGTGCCAGCAGCCAAGATCGGCGGGAGGAACCGGAGGAACGAGATACGCAGTATTTT
CASSQDRREEPEERDTQYF
>TRBD1|TRBV3-1/TRBV3-2|12|TRBJ2-7|.
TGTGCCAGCAGCCAAGAGCGGGACAGGGTTAACTTC
CASSQERDRVNF
>TRBD2|TRBV27|18|TRBJ2-7|.
TGTGCCAGCAGTTCCATCAAAGGGACTAGCGGGATCACCTACGAGCAGTACTTC
CASSSIKGTSGITYEQYF
>.|TRBV5-4|14|TRBJ2-5|.
TGTGCCAGCAGCTTAAGGGGATTCGAGGAGACCCAGTACTTC
CASSLRGFEETQYF
>.|TRBV10-3|12|TRBJ2-5|.
TGTGCCATCAGTGAGGTCGAAGAGACCCAGTACTTC
CAISEVEETQYF
>TRBD1|TRBV6-4|13|TRBJ1-1|once
TGTGCCAGCAGTGACAGGGGGCCCACTGAAGCTTTCTTT
CASSDRGPTEAFF
>.|TRBV5-1|14|TRBJ2-1|.
TGCGCCAGCAGCTTCCCGGGTGGAAACAATGAGCAGTTCTTC
CASSFPGGNNEQFF
>.|TRBV4-1|15|TRBJ1-4|.
TGCGCCAGCAGCCAAGTAGGCGGGGTAGAGGAAAAACTGTTTTTT
CASSQVGGVEEKLFF
>.|TRBV7-9|15|TRBJ1-4|once
TGTGCCAGCAGCTTAGTCGGCAGGGGAAGGGCAAAACTGTTTTTT
CASSLVGRGRAKLFF
>TRBD2|TRBV24-1|15|TRBJ2-5|once
TGTGCCACCAGCTCGGGACTAGCGGCTCAAGAGACCCAGTACTTC
CATSSGLAAQETQYF
>TRBD1|TRBV5-1|14|TRBJ1-1|.
TGCGCCAGCAGCGGAGGGACAGGTTACACTGAAGCTTTCTTT
CASSGGTGYTEAFF
>.|TRBV6-4|11|TRBJ2-1|.
TGTGCCAGCAGTGACTCACTAGTCACGGTCTTC
CASSDSLVTVF
>TRBD2|TRBV10-3|13|TRBJ2-5|.
TGTGCCATCAGCCCAACTAGCGGCGAGACCCAGTACTTC
CAISPTSGETQYF
>.|TRBV5-8|15|TRBJ1-1|.
TGTGCCAGCAGCCTCGGCTCAGACAGGCAACAGGCCGCTTTCTTT
CASSLGSDRQQAAFF
>.|TRBV29-1|12|TRBJ1-2|.
TGCAGCGCCGTCCGGGGGGGCAGTGGCTACACCTTC
CSAVRGGSGYTF
>TRBD1|TRBV30|17|TRBJ1-2|.
TGTGCCTGGAGTGTATGGGACAGGGGGCCTGGCGTCTATGGCTACACCTTC
CAWSVWDRGPGVYGYTF